This TCR beta chain was retrieved from a study of technical replicates of blood from a few donors. The protocol was immunoSEQ multiplex PCR, while the TCRdb copy is restricted to in-frame clones and leaves out a portion. Altogether 79,000 or so clones are present, roughly nine tenths being singletons, with the ten largest covering 0.25%. Per germline, CDR1 LNHNV and CDR2 YYDKDF (reference sequence). This CDR3 region has 12 residues. V lost 0 bases to trimming and J lost 8 bases, with 5 bases between them. V gene TRBV15 combines with J gene TRBJ2-1; no definite D call. Sequencing input: T cells isolated from PBMCs. The sequence was collected from a human donor in good health. In nucleotides, the CDR3 is TGTGCCACCAGCAGAGAACAGTATGAGCAGTTCTTC. This sequence encodes CATSREQYEQFF.